This is a list of T cell receptor beta chains from one sample in a study of shared clonotypes between healthy human individuals. Sequencing used immunoSEQ multiplex PCR; TCRdb keeps in-frame clones, though not all of them. The table has around 510,000 clones, around 80% seen once. The specimen was PBMCs. The receptors were sampled from a woman aged 40 to 49 in good health. Some clones in this sample may be carry-over from other donors' samples. The CDR3 runs from the conserved cysteine through the conserved F or W. The D gene is left open where the match is weak. Clone size is shown for a subset of rows, as once, few, many or a class of expanded clone.

J gene	clone size	CDR3 length	D gene	V gene	CDR3 protein	CDR3 DNA
TRBJ2-3	few	15	-	TRBV28	CASSLEPTGTDTQYF	TGTGCCAGCAGTTTGGAACCTACGGGCACAGATACGCAGTATTTT
TRBJ2-2	-	13	-	TRBV19	CASSYRATGELFF	TGTGCCAGTAGTTACCGGGCAACCGGGGAGCTGTTTTTT
TRBJ2-2	many	16	-	TRBV9	CASSVRGQDPRGELFF	TGTGCCAGCAGCGTGCGGGGGCAGGATCCCCGGGGGGAGCTGTTTTTT
TRBJ2-1	-	17	TRBD2	TRBV5-1	CASRWGVGGRDYNEQFF	TGCGCCAGCCGCTGGGGGGTCGGCGGGAGGGACTACAATGAGCAGTTCTTC
TRBJ2-2	-	15	-	TRBV30	CAWRERGGLTGELFF	TGTGCCTGGAGGGAAAGGGGTGGCCTCACCGGGGAGCTGTTTTTT
TRBJ1-5	-	13	-	TRBV10-2	CASSEQGNQPQHF	TGCGCCAGCAGTGAGCAGGGCAATCAGCCCCAGCATTTT
TRBJ2-5	once	19	-	TRBV28	CASSLYSWFSPTHQETQYF	TGTGCCAGCAGTTTGTATTCGTGGTTCAGCCCTACCCACCAAGAGACCCAGTACTTC
TRBJ2-7	-	14	-	TRBV25-1	CASSEFGRDYEQYF	TGTGCCAGCAGTGAATTTGGGCGGGACTACGAGCAGTACTTC
TRBJ2-3	once	15	-	TRBV7-2	CASSDQRDTTDTQYF	TGTGCCAGCAGCGACCAGCGGGACACCACAGATACGCAGTATTTT
TRBJ2-7	-	14	-	TRBV19	CASSIRRGLYEQYF	TGTGCCAGTAGTATAAGGAGGGGGCTGTACGAGCAGTACTTC
TRBJ2-3	-	20	TRBD2	TRBV5-3	CARSLAGVPIAGKGTDTQYF	TGTGCCAGAAGCTTGGCGGGCGTGCCGATAGCGGGTAAGGGCACAGATACGCAGTATTTT
TRBJ1-1	once	13	-	TRBV11-1	CASSIGLNTEAFF	TGTGCCAGCAGCATCGGACTCAACACTGAAGCTTTCTTT
TRBJ1-5	many	13	-	TRBV11-2	CASSLRRDAPQHF	TGTGCCAGCAGCCTCCGGAGGGACGCGCCCCAGCATTTT
TRBJ1-5	few	15	-	TRBV28	CASSLGGYSNQPQHF	TGTGCCAGCAGTTTAGGGGGTTATAGCAATCAGCCCCAGCATTTT
TRBJ2-7	-	17	TRBD2	TRBV28	CASSLAGLAGDSYEQYF	TGTGCCAGCAGTTTAGCGGGACTAGCGGGAGACTCCTACGAGCAGTACTTC
TRBJ2-3	-	16	TRBD2	TRBV5-4	CASSTGLAYSTDTQYF	TGTGCCAGCAGCACGGGACTAGCGTATAGCACAGATACGCAGTATTTT
TRBJ1-1	-	12	-	TRBV28	CASWITAAEAFF	TGTGCCAGCTGGATAACAGCGGCTGAAGCTTTCTTT
TRBJ1-4	-	13	-	TRBV7-6	CASSPRTVEKLFF	TGTGCCAGCAGCCCCAGGACGGTTGAAAAACTGTTTTTT
TRBJ2-2	-	16	-	TRBV28	CASSLLAGGVTGELFF	TGTGCCAGCAGTTTATTAGCTGGGGGAGTGACCGGGGAGCTGTTTTTT
TRBJ2-7	-	13	TRBD2	TRBV6-5	CASSGASGYEQYF	TGTGCCAGCAGTGGGGCTAGCGGGTACGAGCAGTACTTC
TRBJ1-6	few	16	TRBD1	TRBV9	CASSPDRSSYNSPLHF	TGTGCCAGCAGCCCGGACAGGAGCTCCTATAATTCACCCCTCCACTTT
TRBJ2-2	-	13	-	TRBV7-3	CASSIANTGELFF	TGTGCCAGCAGTATAGCCAACACCGGGGAGCTGTTTTTT
TRBJ2-7	-	13	-	TRBV14	CASSRRTTYEQYF	TGTGCCAGCAGCCGCAGGACAACCTACGAGCAGTACTTC
TRBJ2-1	-	13	TRBD2	TRBV5-4	CASSLRRGGEWFF	TGTGCCAGCAGCTTACGTCGTGGGGGGGAATGGTTCTTC
TRBJ2-7	-	15	TRBD1	TRBV5-4	CASSGTGGGEVKQYF	TGTGCCAGCAGCGGGACAGGGGGCGGGGAAGTAAAGCAGTACTTC
TRBJ1-1	many	13	-	TRBV7-2	CASSRGTYTEAFF	TGTGCCAGCAGCAGAGGGACCTACACTGAAGCTTTCTTT